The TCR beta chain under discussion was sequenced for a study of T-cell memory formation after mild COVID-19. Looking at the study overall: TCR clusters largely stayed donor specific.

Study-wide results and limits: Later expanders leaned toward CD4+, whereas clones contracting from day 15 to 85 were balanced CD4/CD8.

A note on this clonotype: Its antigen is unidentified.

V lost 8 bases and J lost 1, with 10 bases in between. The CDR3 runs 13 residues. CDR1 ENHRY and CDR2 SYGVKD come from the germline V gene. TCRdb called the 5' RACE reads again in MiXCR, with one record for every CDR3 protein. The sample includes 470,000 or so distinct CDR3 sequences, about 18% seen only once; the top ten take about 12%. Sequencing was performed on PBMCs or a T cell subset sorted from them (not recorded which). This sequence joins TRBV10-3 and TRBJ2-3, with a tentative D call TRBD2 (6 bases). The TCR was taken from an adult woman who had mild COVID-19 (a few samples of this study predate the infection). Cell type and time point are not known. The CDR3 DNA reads TGTGCCATCGCTAGCGTTGGCACAGATACGCAGTATTTT. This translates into CAIASVGTDTQYF.